The 30 T cell receptor beta chains in this list originate from one sample, sequenced in a study of T cell repertoires in cytomegalovirus infection. MiXCR, run by TCRdb on the reads, gives a single entry per CDR3 protein. The sample gives about 180,000 distinct CDR3 sequences, approximately 18% of which show up once; roughly 24% is in the top ten. Sequenced: CD8+ T cells from PBMCs. All receptors derive from a human donor in good health (CMV status not recorded). Some clones in this sample may be carry-over from other donors' samples.

The chain combines TRBV7-9 with TRBJ1-1, with D maybe TRBD1 (5 bases). CDR1 is SEHNR and CDR2 is FQNEAQ in the germline V gene (reference sequence). Trimming took off 4 bases at V and 4 bases at J, with 13 bases between the two ends. This CDR3 has 14 amino acids. The DNA of the CDR3 is TGTGCCAGCAGCTCCCCCGACAGAATCACTGAAGCTTTCTTT. It encodes CASSSPDRITEAFF.

This clonotype was seen a handful of times. The V and J genes are TRBV10-3 and TRBJ1-1; D not certain. Germline values: CDR1 ENHRY, CDR2 SYGVKD. The CDR3 is 12 residues long. Deletions cut 0 bases from V and 8 bases from J, with 7 bases between. CDR3 sequence reads: CAISESTVEAFF. CDR3 coding DNA: TGTGCCATCAGTGAGTCTACGGTAGAAGCTTTCTTT.

The chain uses TRBV20-1 and TRBJ2-4, with 8 bases identical to TRBD2. This CDR3 has 15 amino acids. Germline-derived CDR1 and CDR2 are DFQATT and SNEGSKA (reference sequence). J gave up 1 base and V 6 bases, and 8 bases lay outside the gene matches. This CDR3 is CSALSGGDAKNIQYF. CDR3 bases: TGCAGTGCCCTAAGCGGGGGAGATGCCAAAAACATTCAGTACTTC.

The chain carries TRBV6-1 and TRBJ2-3; D uncertain. The CDR3 runs to 14 residues. CDR1 MNHNS and CDR2 SASEGT come from the germline V gene. V lost 9 bases and J lost 1, with 14 bases in between. The CDR3 DNA reads as TGTGCCAGTAAAGGAGTTTCCCGCACAGATACGCAGTATTTT. Translated, it gives CASKGVSRTDTQYF.

This clonotype was observed a few times. This sequence joins TRBV7-6 and TRBJ1-1, with D unclear. The CDR3 runs to 19 residues. The V gene lost 5 bases and the J gene lost 1 base, with 26 bases spanning the gap. The germline gives CDR1 SGHVS, CDR2 FNYEAQ. The CDR3: CASSPLREMETEPNTEAFF. In DNA, the CDR3 is TGTGCCAGCAGCCCCTTACGGGAGATGGAAACCGAACCGAACACTGAAGCTTTCTTT.

The CDR3 DNA is TGTGCCAGCAGCTTAATCGCCGCCGGGGCGCCAGGAAACACCATATATTTT. It encodes CASSLIAAGAPGNTIYF. The rearrangement joins TRBV7-8 to TRBJ1-3, with a weak D call TRBD1 (5 bases). The germline V gene encodes CDR1 SGHVS and CDR2 FQNEAQ. This CDR3 has 17 residues. Trimming pared 2 bases from V and 4 bases from J, leaving 18 bases between.

The rearrangement uses TRBV2 and TRBJ2-1; TRBD2 matches 9 bases. Per the germline V gene, CDR1 is SNHLY and CDR2 is FYNNEI. This CDR3 has 14 amino acids. With 7 bases clipped from V and 2 bases from J, the junction kept 3 bases outside the gene matches. The CDR3 is CASTLAGAYNEQFF. In DNA form, the CDR3 reads TGTGCCAGCACCTTAGCGGGGGCCTACAATGAGCAGTTCTTC. Full variable domain (rest looked up from reference TRBV2 and TRBJ2-1): EPEVTQTPSHQVTQMGQEVILRCVPISNHLYFYWYRQILGQKVEFLVSFYNNEISEKSEIFDDQFSVERPDGSNFTLKIRSTKLEDSAMYFCASTLAGAYNEQFFGPGTRLTVL.

In nucleotides, the CDR3 is TGTGCCAGCAGTGCTGGAGGGAACACTGAAGCTTTCTTT. The encoded protein is CASSAGGNTEAFF. The rearrangement uses TRBV6-2 or TRBV6-3 and TRBJ1-1, with D hard to call. V was clipped by 5 bases and J by 1 base, with 8 bases between them. The germline CDR1 and CDR2 sequences are MNHEY and SVGEGT. The CDR3 runs 13 residues.

This clonotype was seen only a few times. The chain links TRBV6-4 to TRBJ1-5; D is undetermined. The V gene lost 4 bases and the J gene lost 5 bases, with 9 bases spanning the gap. Germline CDR1 MRHNA, CDR2 SNTAGT. This CDR3 has 13 residues. CDR3 region: CASSAGRYQPQHF. The CDR3 DNA is TGTGCCAGCAGTGCTGGGCGTTATCAGCCCCAGCATTTT.

This clonotype came up a few times. The V and J genes are TRBV6-2 or TRBV6-3 and TRBJ1-5; TRBD1 might be the D (6 bases). Germline CDR1 MNHEY, CDR2 SVGEGT. Trimming took off 5 bases at V and 4 bases at J, with 18 bases between the two ends. The length of the CDR3 is 16 residues. DNA of the CDR3: TGTGCCAGCAGTACGGGGCCAGGGGTCGAAAATCAGCCCCAGCATTTT. Protein: CASSTGPGVENQPQHF.

The J gene is TRBJ2-5, the V gene TRBV28; the D is unclear. Between the trimmed V and J ends, which lost 3 bases and 5 bases, there was a span of 7 bases. CDR1 is MDHEN, CDR2 SYDVKM, per germline. CDR3 length equals 12 residues. CDR3 sequence (DNA): TGTGCCAGCAGTTTTCCTAAGGAGACCCAGTACTTC. This gives the protein CASSFPKETQYF. The full variable domain, rest sourced from reference TRBV28 and TRBJ2-5, is DVKVTQSSRYLVKRTGEKVFLECVQDMDHENMFWYRQDPGLGLRLIYFSYDVKMKEKGDIPEGYSVSREKKERFSLILESASTNQTSMYLCASSFPKETQYFGPGTRLLVL.

V usage is TRBV7-6 and J usage is TRBJ1-5; D remains ambiguous. Trimming removed 0 bases at V and 7 bases at J, with 13 bases between. The CDR3 has 15 residues. In germline, CDR1 is SGHVS, CDR2 FNYEAQ. CDR3 sequence (DNA): TGTGCCAGCAGCTTAGCCCGGGAAGACATACAGCCCCAGCATTTT. This encodes CASSLAREDIQPQHF.

This clonotype has a count of ten or more. This chain uses TRBV7-2 with TRBJ2-7; no clear D gene. Germline V lookup: CDR1 SGHTA, CDR2 FQGNSA. CDR3 length: 13 amino acids. V was trimmed by 5 bases and J by 4 bases, leaving 12 bases between them. CDR3 bases: TGTGCCAGCAGCCTACCGATGTGGTACGAGCAGTACTTC. Residues: CASSLPMWYEQYF. Full variable domain (missing parts from reference TRBV7-2 and TRBJ2-7): GAGVSQSPSNKVTEKGKDVELRCDPISGHTALYWYRQSLGQGLEFLIYFQGNSAPDKSGLPSDRFSAERTGGSVSTLTIQRTQQEDSAVYLCASSLPMWYEQYFGPGTRLTVT.

This clonotype was picked up a small number of times. The V gene is TRBV7-6, the J gene TRBJ2-7; D not resolved. This CDR3 comprises 14 residues. Trimming removed 2 bases at V and 0 bases at J, with 8 bases between. Germline V gene lookup returns CDR1 SGHVS and CDR2 FNYEAQ. Here the CDR3 DNA reads TGTGCCAGCAGCTTAAAAGCCAGCTCCTACGAGCAGTACTTC. This gives the protein CASSLKASSYEQYF.

This clonotype was seen a handful of times. This sequence joins TRBV20-1 and TRBJ1-1, with a tentative D call TRBD1 (5 bases). Germline V lookup: CDR1 DFQATT, CDR2 SNEGSKA (reference sequence). Trimming removed 0 bases at V and 0 bases at J, with 14 bases between. The CDR3 loop spans 16 amino acids. This CDR3 reads CSARDTRTPMNTEAFF. For the CDR3, the DNA is TGCAGTGCTAGAGATACCCGGACACCCATGAACACTGAAGCTTTCTTT.

The chain combines TRBV7-8 with TRBJ2-3; 8 bases map to TRBD1. Trimming at V came to 5 bases and at J to 5 bases, leaving 12 bases not matched to a gene. The CDR3 is made up of 16 amino acids. Germline loops: CDR1 SGHVS, CDR2 FQNEAQ. This chain's CDR3 is CASSLSGGFVGDTQYF. The CDR3 coding sequence is TGTGCCAGCAGCCTTTCAGGGGGCTTTGTAGGAGATACGCAGTATTTT.

This clonotype was counted between two and nine times. This chain uses TRBV12-3 or TRBV12-4 with TRBJ1-1; D not certain. The CDR3 extends over 12 amino acids. V lost 2 bases and J 4 bases, leaving 5 bases between the germline ends. The CDR3 coding sequence is TGTGCCAGCAGTTTACATAGCACTGAAGCTTTCTTT. It yields the protein CASSLHSTEAFF.

This clonotype showed up many times. The chain joins TRBV28 to TRBJ1-2, with D possibly being TRBD1 (5 bases). CDR1 and CDR2 from the germline V gene are MDHEN and SYDVKM. This CDR3 region has 13 residues. V lost 4 bases to trimming and J lost 4 bases, with 10 bases between them. The CDR3 DNA reads TGTGCCAGCAGTTACCGGGACCCCTATGGCTACACCTTC. Its protein is CASSYRDPYGYTF.

This clonotype was counted between two and nine times. The J gene is TRBJ1-2, the V gene TRBV27; no definite D call. Germline V gene data show CDR1 as MNHEY and CDR2 as SMNVEV (reference sequence). The CDR3 totals 13 residues. Trimming removed 4 bases from V and 7 bases from J, with 13 bases in between. CDR3 sequence: CASSSDHQSGYTF. Here the CDR3 DNA reads TGTGCCAGCAGTTCGGACCATCAGTCTGGCTACACCTTC.

There are a few counts of this clonotype. The rearrangement joins TRBV7-6 to TRBJ2-2; D unclear. V was clipped by 4 bases and J by 4 bases, with 10 bases between them. Looked up from germline, CDR1 is SGHVS and CDR2 is FNYEAQ. The CDR3 runs 14 residues. The CDR3 spells CASSYRDLTGELFF. DNA of the CDR3: TGTGCCAGCAGCTACCGAGACCTCACCGGGGAGCTGTTTTTT.

This sequence joins TRBV7-8 and TRBJ1-2, with TRBD1 matching over 9 bases. Trimming at V came to 5 bases and at J to 1 base, leaving 2 bases not matched to a gene. In germline, CDR1 is SGHVS, CDR2 FQNEAQ. The CDR3 has 14 residues. The CDR3 reads CASSDRGYNYGYTF. As DNA, the CDR3 is TGTGCCAGCAGCGACAGGGGGTATAACTATGGCTACACCTTC.

This clonotype was observed a few times. The V and J genes are TRBV5-1 and TRBJ1-1, with D possibly matching TRBD1 (6 bases). CDR3 length equals 14 residues. V lost 4 bases and J lost 0, with 10 bases in between. The germline CDR1 and CDR2 sequences are SGHRS and YFSETQ. CDR3 sequence reads: CASSAGQLNTEAFF. CDR3 DNA sequence: TGCGCCAGCAGCGCAGGACAGTTGAACACTGAAGCTTTCTTT.

This clonotype showed up just a few times. The rearrangement links TRBV7-8 to TRBJ2-7; no clear D. The germline CDR1 and CDR2 sequences are SGHVS and FQNEAQ. Deletions cut 6 bases from V and 2 bases from J, with 14 bases between. The CDR3 covers 14 residues. In DNA, the CDR3 is TGTGCCAGCAGGAACCTACAGAGCACCTACGAGCAGTACTTC. It translates to CASRNLQSTYEQYF.

This clonotype turned up a few times. The J gene is TRBJ2-5, the V gene TRBV15; weak D call: TRBD1 (6 bases). The CDR3 is made up of 13 amino acids. Per germline, CDR1 LNHNV and CDR2 YYDKDF (reference sequence). The germline V and J ends were trimmed by 5 bases and 2 bases, with 9 bases remaining between them. CDR3 loop: CATSGGLQETQYF. The CDR3 DNA sequence: TGTGCCACCAGCGGGGGCCTGCAAGAGACCCAGTACTTC.

This clonotype was detected a few times. V usage is TRBV12-3 or TRBV12-4 and J usage is TRBJ2-2; possible D gene TRBD2, 6 bases. CDR3 length: 15 amino acids. The V gene lost 10 bases and the J gene lost 3 bases, with 18 bases spanning the gap. CDR3 region: CAIPRAGWHTGELFF. In nucleotides, the CDR3 is TGTGCCATCCCCAGAGCGGGTTGGCACACCGGGGAGCTGTTTTTT.

This clonotype has more than one count but fewer than ten. The chain carries TRBV12-3 or TRBV12-4 and TRBJ2-6; D ambiguous. CDR3 length equals 15 residues. Between the trimmed V and J ends, which lost 3 bases and 2 bases, there was a span of 8 bases. Here the CDR3 reads CASSFGAPGANVLTF. DNA of the CDR3: TGTGCCAGCAGTTTCGGAGCCCCTGGGGCCAACGTCCTGACTTTC.

This chain joins TRBV7-9 and TRBJ1-2; the match to TRBD1 covers 7 bases. The CDR3 is 16 residues long. Germline V gives CDR1 SEHNR, CDR2 FQNEAQ (reference sequence). The ends lost 2 bases at V and 0 bases at J; junction bases unmatched: 6. DNA for the CDR3: TGTGCCAGCAGCTTACCGGGGACAGCTGCTAACTATGGCTACACCTTC. Translation: CASSLPGTAANYGYTF.

The chain carries TRBV30 and TRBJ2-7; D uncertain. Between the trimmed V and J ends, which lost 1 base and 6 bases, there was a span of 4 bases. The CDR3 sequence is 10 residues long. Germline loops: CDR1 GTSNPN, CDR2 SVGIG (reference sequence). The CDR3 here is CAWSDSEQYF. In DNA, the CDR3 is TGTGCCTGGAGTGATAGCGAGCAGTACTTC.

This clonotype was picked up a small number of times. This chain uses TRBV7-2 with TRBJ1-2; D is unresolved. Trimming took 3 bases from V and 5 from J, leaving 10 bases between them. The CDR3 spans 13 residues. The germline V gene encodes CDR1 SGHTA and CDR2 FQGNSA. CDR3 residues: CASSFPWGYGYTF. CDR3 in DNA: TGTGCCAGCAGCTTCCCGTGGGGTTATGGCTACACCTTC.

The chain recombines TRBV12-5 with TRBJ1-2; possible D gene TRBD1, 5 bases. V shed 4 bases and J shed 8 bases, with 14 bases lying between them. Germline CDR1 and CDR2: LGHNT and FRNRAP. The length of the CDR3 is 13 residues. CDR3 loop: CASGSIPGSGYTF. CDR3 nucleotides: TGTGCTAGTGGTTCAATCCCAGGGTCAGGCTACACCTTC.